This T cell receptor beta chain was documented in a study of blood T cell repertoires in COVID-19. Looking at the study overall: Samples representing acute and convalescent COVID-19 were sourced from the United States, Italy and Spain. The analysed material was cDNA or gDNA that came from T cells, B-cell-depleted T cells, or PBMCs.

Original processing notes: Amplification from reference gene primers served as the basis for estimated nucleated cell counts. The data were produced by immunoSEQ multiplex PCR, yet TCRdb's version contains in-frame clones alone and is incomplete. D and trimming come from the DNA, and the V and J calls and clone size come from that table. The profile shows over 40,000 clones, roughly 88% of them singletons. Trimming shortened V by 5 bases and J by 0 bases, and 11 bases separated the two germline ends. This CDR3 has 15 amino acids. CDR1 is MNHEY and CDR2 is SMNVEV in the germline V gene (reference sequence).

The sequencing input was peripheral blood. The chain combines TRBV27 with TRBJ2-1; possibly TRBD2 for D (5 bases). The sequence was collected from a human donor in a cohort sampled during active COVID-19. The CDR3 coding sequence is TGTGCCAGCAGTAAGCCGGGGATCTCCTACAATGAGCAGTTCTTC. Translating it yields CASSKPGISYNEQFF.